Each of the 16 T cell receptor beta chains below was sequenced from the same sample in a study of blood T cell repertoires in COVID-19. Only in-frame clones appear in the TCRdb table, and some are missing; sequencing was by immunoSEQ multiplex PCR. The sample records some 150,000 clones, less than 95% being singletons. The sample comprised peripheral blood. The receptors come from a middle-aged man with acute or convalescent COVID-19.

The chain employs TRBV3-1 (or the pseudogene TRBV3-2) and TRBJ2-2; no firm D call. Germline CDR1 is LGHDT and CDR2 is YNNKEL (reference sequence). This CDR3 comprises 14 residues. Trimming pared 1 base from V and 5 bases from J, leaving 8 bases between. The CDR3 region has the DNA TGTGCCAGCAGCCAAGTCGAGACAACCGGGGAGCTGTTTTTT. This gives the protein CASSQVETTGELFF.

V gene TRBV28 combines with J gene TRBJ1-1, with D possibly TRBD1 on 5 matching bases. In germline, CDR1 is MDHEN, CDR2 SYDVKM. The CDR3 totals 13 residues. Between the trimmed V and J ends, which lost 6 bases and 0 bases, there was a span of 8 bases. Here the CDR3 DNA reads TGTGCCAGCAGCCAGACAGTGAACACTGAAGCTTTCTTT. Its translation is CASSQTVNTEAFF.

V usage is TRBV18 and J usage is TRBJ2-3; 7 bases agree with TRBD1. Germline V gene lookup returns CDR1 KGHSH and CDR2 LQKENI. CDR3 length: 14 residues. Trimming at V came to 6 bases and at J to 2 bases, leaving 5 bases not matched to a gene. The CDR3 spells CASSRDSPTDTQYF. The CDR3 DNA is TGTGCCAGCTCCCGGGACAGTCCCACAGATACGCAGTATTTT.

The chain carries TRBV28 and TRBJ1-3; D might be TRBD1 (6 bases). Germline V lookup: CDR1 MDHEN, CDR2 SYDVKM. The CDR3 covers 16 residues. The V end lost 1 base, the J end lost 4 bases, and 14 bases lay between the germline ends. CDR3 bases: TGTGCCAGCAGTTTATCTACAGGGCCGGGGGGAAACACCATATATTTT. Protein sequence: CASSLSTGPGGNTIYF.

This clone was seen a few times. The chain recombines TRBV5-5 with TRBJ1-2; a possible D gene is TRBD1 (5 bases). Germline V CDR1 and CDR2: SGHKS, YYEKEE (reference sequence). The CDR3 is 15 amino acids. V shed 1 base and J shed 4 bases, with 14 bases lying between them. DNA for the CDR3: TGTGCCAGCAGCTTGAGTTTCGACAGTCGCTATGGCTACACCTTC. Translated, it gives CASSLSFDSRYGYTF. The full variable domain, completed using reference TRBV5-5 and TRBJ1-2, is DAGVTQSPTHLIKTRGQQVTLRCSPISGHKSVSWYQQVLGQGPQFIFQYYEKEERGRGNFPDRFSARQFPNYSSELNVNALLLGDSALYLCASSLSFDSRYGYTFGSGTRLTVV.

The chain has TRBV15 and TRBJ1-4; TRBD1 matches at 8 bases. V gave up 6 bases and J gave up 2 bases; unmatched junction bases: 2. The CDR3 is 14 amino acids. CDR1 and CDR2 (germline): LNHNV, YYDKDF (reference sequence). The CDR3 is CATRRQGTNEKLFF. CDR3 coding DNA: TGTGCCACCAGGAGACAGGGGACTAATGAAAAACTGTTTTTT.

This CDR3 is CASSVGEREGVRQYF. In DNA, the CDR3 is TGTGCCAGCAGCGTAGGTGAGCGGGAGGGAGTTCGGCAGTACTTC. This chain links TRBV9 with TRBJ2-7; 10 bases are a match to TRBD2. The germline CDR1 and CDR2 sequences are SGDLS and YYNGEE. CDR3 length equals 15 residues. V dropped 0 bases and J dropped 9; count of bases not matched to a gene: 9.

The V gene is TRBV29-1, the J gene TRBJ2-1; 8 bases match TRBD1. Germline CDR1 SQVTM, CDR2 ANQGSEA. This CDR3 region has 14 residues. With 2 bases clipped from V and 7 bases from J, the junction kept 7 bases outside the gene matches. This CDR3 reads CSVEWQGAQNEQFF. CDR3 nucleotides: TGCAGCGTTGAATGGCAGGGGGCGCAGAATGAGCAGTTCTTC.

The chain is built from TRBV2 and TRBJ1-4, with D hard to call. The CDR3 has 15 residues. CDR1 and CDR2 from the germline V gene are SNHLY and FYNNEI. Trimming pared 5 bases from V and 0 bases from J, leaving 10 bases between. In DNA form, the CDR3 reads TGTGCCAGCAGTCGTGAAGGAGCAACTAATGAAAAACTGTTTTTT. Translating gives CASSREGATNEKLFF. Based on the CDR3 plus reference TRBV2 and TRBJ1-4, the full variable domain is EPEVTQTPSHQVTQMGQEVILRCVPISNHLYFYWYRQILGQKVEFLVSFYNNEISEKSEIFDDQFSVERPDGSNFTLKIRSTKLEDSAMYFCASSREGATNEKLFFGSGTQLSVL.

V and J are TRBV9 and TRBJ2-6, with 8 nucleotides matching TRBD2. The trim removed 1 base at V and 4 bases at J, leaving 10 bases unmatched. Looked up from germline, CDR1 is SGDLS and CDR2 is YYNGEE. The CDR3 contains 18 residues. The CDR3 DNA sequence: TGTGCCAGCAGCGTACCACCAGCGGGAGAATCGGGGGCCAACGTCCTGACTTTC. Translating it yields CASSVPPAGESGANVLTF.

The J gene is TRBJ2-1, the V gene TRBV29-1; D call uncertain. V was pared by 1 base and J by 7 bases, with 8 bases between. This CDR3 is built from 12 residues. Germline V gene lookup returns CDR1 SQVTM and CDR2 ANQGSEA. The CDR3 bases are TGCAGCGTTGAAGGATTGGAGAATGAGCAGTTCTTC. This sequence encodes CSVEGLENEQFF.

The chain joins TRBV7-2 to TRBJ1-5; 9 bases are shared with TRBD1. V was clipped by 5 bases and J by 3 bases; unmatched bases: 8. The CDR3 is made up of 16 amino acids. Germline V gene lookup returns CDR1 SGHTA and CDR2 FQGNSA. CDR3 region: CASSNSGTGYNQPQHF. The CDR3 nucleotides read TGTGCCAGCAGCAACTCCGGGACAGGGTACAATCAGCCCCAGCATTTT.

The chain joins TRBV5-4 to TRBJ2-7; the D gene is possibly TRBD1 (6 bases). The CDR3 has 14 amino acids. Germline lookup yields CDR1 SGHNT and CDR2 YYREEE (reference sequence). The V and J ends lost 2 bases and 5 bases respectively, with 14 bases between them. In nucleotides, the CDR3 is TGTGCCAGCAGCTTAAAAACAGGGACGGACGAGCAGTACTTC. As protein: CASSLKTGTDEQYF.

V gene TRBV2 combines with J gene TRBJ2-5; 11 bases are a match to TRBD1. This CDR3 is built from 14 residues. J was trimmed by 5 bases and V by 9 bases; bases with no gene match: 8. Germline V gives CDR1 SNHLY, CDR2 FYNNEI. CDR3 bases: TGTGCCAGGGGACAGGGGGTGGTTACGGAGACCCAGTACTTC. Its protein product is CARGQGVVTETQYF.

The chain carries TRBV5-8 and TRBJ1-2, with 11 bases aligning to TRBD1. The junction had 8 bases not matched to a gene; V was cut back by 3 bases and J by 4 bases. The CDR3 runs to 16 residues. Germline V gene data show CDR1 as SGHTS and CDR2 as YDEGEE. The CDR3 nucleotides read TGTGCCAGCAGCTCCCTTCGGACAGGGGGCAGCTATGGCTACACCTTC. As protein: CASSSLRTGGSYGYTF.

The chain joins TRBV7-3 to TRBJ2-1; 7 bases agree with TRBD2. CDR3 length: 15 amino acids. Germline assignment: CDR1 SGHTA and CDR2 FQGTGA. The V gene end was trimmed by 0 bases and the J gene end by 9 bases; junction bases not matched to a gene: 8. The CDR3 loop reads CASSLTGGPFSEQFF. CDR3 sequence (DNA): TGTGCCAGCAGCTTAACGGGAGGGCCGTTCAGTGAGCAGTTCTTC.